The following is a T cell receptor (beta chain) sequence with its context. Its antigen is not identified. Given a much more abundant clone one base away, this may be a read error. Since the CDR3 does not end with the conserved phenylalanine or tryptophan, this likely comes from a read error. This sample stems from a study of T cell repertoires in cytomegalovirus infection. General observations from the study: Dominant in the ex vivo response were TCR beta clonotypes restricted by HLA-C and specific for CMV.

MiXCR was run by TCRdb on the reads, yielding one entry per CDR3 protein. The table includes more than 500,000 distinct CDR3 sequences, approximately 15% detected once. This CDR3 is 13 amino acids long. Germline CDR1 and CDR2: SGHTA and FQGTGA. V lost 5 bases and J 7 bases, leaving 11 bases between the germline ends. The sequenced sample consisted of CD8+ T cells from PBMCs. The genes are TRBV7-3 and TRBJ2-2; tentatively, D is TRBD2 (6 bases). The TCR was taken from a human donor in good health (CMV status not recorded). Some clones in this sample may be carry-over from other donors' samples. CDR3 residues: CASSAGRNGELFV. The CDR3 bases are TGTGCCAGCAGCGCAGGGAGGAACGGGGAGCTGTTTGTT.